One sample yielded the 12 T cell receptor beta chains listed below, sequenced in a study of T cells in Graves' hyperthyroidism and ophthalmopathy. Amplification of TCR beta CDR3 regions was performed using RNA transcripts as template. HTBI primers drove first-round RT-PCR of the TCR CDR3. TCRdb re-called the multiplex PCR reads through MiXCR, storing one row per CDR3 protein. The table includes about 600,000 distinct CDR3 sequences, roughly 16% detected once. Sequenced: blood. The receptor set was obtained from a woman aged 35 to 49 with Graves' ophthalmopathy.

This clonotype was counted many times. In DNA, the CDR3 is TGTGCCAGCAGTGACACAGGGCAGGCGCAGTATTTT. As protein: CASSDTGQAQYF. The chain links TRBV6-1 to TRBJ2-3; TRBD1 is a possible D gene (6 bases). Trimming took 3 bases from V and 10 from J, leaving 11 bases between them. Germline V gene sequence: CDR1 MNHNS, CDR2 SASEGT. CDR3 length equals 12 residues.

This clonotype occurred many times. The chain is built from TRBV28 and TRBJ1-1, with D hard to call. The CDR3 is 14 residues long. CDR1 and CDR2 (germline): MDHEN, SYDVKM. V shed 6 bases and J shed 0 bases, with 11 bases lying between them. Written as DNA, the CDR3 is TGTGCCAGCAGACCGGGGAAGATGAACACTGAAGCTTTCTTT. This sequence encodes CASRPGKMNTEAFF.

The chain carries TRBV20-1 and TRBJ2-5; 7 nucleotides align to TRBD1. This CDR3 spans 15 amino acids. CDR1 is DFQATT and CDR2 is SNEGSKA in the germline V gene (reference sequence). V gave up 6 bases and J gave up 8 bases; unmatched junction bases: 18. The chain's CDR3 is CSAVNSTGAWGTQYF. As DNA, the CDR3 is TGCAGTGCGGTAAACTCAACAGGGGCCTGGGGCACCCAGTACTTC.

This clonotype came up many times. The J gene is TRBJ2-3, the V gene TRBV12-3 or TRBV12-4; 11 nucleotides match TRBD2. The CDR3 is 14 amino acids. J was trimmed by 14 bases and V by 1 base; bases with no gene match: 8. DNA of the CDR3: TGTGCCAGCAGTTTAGGGCTAGCGGGAGGTGTACTGTATTTT. Translated: CASSLGLAGGVLYF.

With respect to this clonotype: A junction end diverges from the germline sequence, so it may reflect a read error. The J gene is TRBJ1-5, the V gene TRBV11-3; D ambiguous. Looked up from germline, CDR1 is SGHNT and CDR2 is YENEEA. The CDR3 consists of 13 residues. CDR3 DNA: TGTGCCAGCAGCCTAGACACGATTCAGCCCCAGCATTTT. This codes for CASSLDTIQPQHF.

This clonotype occurred a few times. The chain employs TRBV5-1 and TRBJ2-5, with D possibly called TRBD1 or TRBD2 (5 bases each). The germline CDR1 and CDR2 sequences are SGHRS and YFSETQ. Deletions cut 4 bases from V and 5 bases from J, with 12 bases between. The CDR3 contains 13 residues. The CDR3 nucleotides read TGCGCCAGCAGCACGGGACCTCGGGAGACCCAGTACTTC. Amino acid sequence: CASSTGPRETQYF.

This clonotype was seen many times. The chain combines TRBV7-8 with TRBJ1-6, with unresolved D. Trimming shortened V by 5 bases and J by 8 bases, and 7 bases separated the two germline ends. The CDR3 spans 12 residues. Germline CDR1 reads SGHVS; CDR2 reads FQNEAQ. Here the CDR3 DNA reads TGTGCCAGCAGCAGCCAACATTCACCCCTCCACTTT. It is translated as CASSSQHSPLHF.

A few counts support this clonotype. This chain joins TRBV7-9 and TRBJ2-3; maybe TRBD2 (5 bases). Trimming stripped 5 bases from V and 2 bases from J, with 17 bases between. The CDR3 runs to 16 residues. Per germline, CDR1 SEHNR and CDR2 FQNEAQ (reference sequence). CDR3 amino acids: CASSLGNVGNTDTQYF. In DNA form, the CDR3 reads TGTGCCAGCAGCCTAGGGAATGTCGGGAACACAGATACGCAGTATTTT.

This clonotype was seen at least ten times. The chain recombines TRBV11-2 with TRBJ2-5, with D unresolved. The CDR3 contains 15 residues. V was trimmed by 0 bases and J by 5 bases, leaving 13 bases between them. In germline, CDR1 is SGHAT, CDR2 FQNNGV. CDR3 region: CASSLDQSPWETQYF. Written as DNA, the CDR3 is TGTGCCAGCAGCTTAGATCAAAGTCCTTGGGAGACCCAGTACTTC.

The sample holds many counts of this clonotype. The rearrangement joins TRBV7-9 to TRBJ2-7; D is perhaps TRBD1 (6 bases). Germline V CDR1 and CDR2: SEHNR, FQNEAQ (reference sequence). V shed 1 base and J shed 5 bases, with 15 bases lying between them. There are 15 residues in the CDR3. CDR3 amino acids: CASSLDGPRGHEQYF. Here the CDR3 DNA reads TGTGCCAGCAGCTTAGATGGGCCCAGGGGCCACGAGCAGTACTTC.

In its sample, this clonotype was seen a few times. The chain joins TRBV6-1 to TRBJ1-1; D may be TRBD1 (6 bases). The germline V gene encodes CDR1 MNHNS and CDR2 SASEGT. The V end was cut by 7 bases, the J end by 11 bases, with 23 bases between. CDR3 length: 14 amino acids. CDR3 in amino acids: CASTLLTGRVEAFF. CDR3 nucleotide sequence: TGTGCCAGCACCCTATTGACAGGAAGGGTCGAGGCTTTCTTT.

The chain joins TRBV9 to TRBJ2-6; D might be TRBD1 (5 bases). The CDR3 loop spans 16 amino acids. Germline CDR1 and CDR2: SGDLS and YYNGEE. With 5 bases removed from V and 0 bases from J, the gap between germline ends came to 12 bases. CDR3 region: CASSLTVSSGANVLTF. DNA of the CDR3: TGTGCCAGCAGTTTGACAGTTTCCTCTGGGGCCAACGTCCTGACTTTC. Full variable domain (rest looked up from reference TRBV9 and TRBJ2-6): DSGVTQTPKHLITATGQRVTLRCSPRSGDLSVYWYQQSLDQGLQFLIQYYNGEERAKGNILERFSAQQFPDLHSELNLSSLELGDSALYFCASSLTVSSGANVLTFGAGSRLTVL.